One and the same sample provided the 19 T cell receptor beta chains below, sequenced in a study of T cells after yellow fever vaccination (dated by TCRdb to the late 2010s). The library was made by 5' RACE. The run used an Illumina HiSeq 2500. Using fastp at Q25 and MiXCR, TCRdb reprocessed the public reads and kept productive beta chains. Each entry merges the rows of one CDR3 protein and shows their most common DNA and genes. The sample profile shows about 580,000 distinct CDR3 sequences; 17% of them were found once. Of the sample, roughly 17% falls within the top ten clones. Per the publication, the treatment or condition label means: live attenuated yellow fever vaccine strain. The source was PBMCs, collected less than 6 days after the first yellow fever vaccination. These receptors originate from a man younger than 30 who received the YFV17D yellow fever vaccine.

This clonotype was detected a few times. The V call is TRBV7-9, the J call TRBJ2-5; TRBD1 is a possible D gene (5 bases). The CDR3 loop spans 11 amino acids. V was trimmed by 8 bases and J by 5 bases, leaving 9 bases between them. Germline CDR1 is SEHNR and CDR2 is FQNEAQ (reference sequence). CDR3 residues: CASGAGETQYF. The CDR3 coding sequence is TGTGCCAGCGGGGCCGGGGAGACCCAGTACTTC.

In this sample, this clonotype turned up a few times. The V and J genes are TRBV6-5 and TRBJ1-1; D not certain. This CDR3 region has 11 residues. V was cut by 5 bases and J by 8 bases, with 9 bases left in between. Germline V CDR1 and CDR2: MNHEY, SVGAGI. CDR3 in amino acids: CASSGNGEAFF. CDR3 sequence (DNA): TGTGCCAGCAGTGGAAATGGGGAAGCTTTCTTT.

J is TRBJ2-2 and V is TRBV20-1; maybe TRBD2 (6 bases). This CDR3 has 13 residues. The germline CDR1 and CDR2 sequences are DFQATT and SNEGSKA (reference sequence). V was trimmed by 4 bases and J by 3 bases, leaving 9 bases between them. CDR3 DNA sequence: TGCAGTGCTATTAGCGGAGACACCGGGGAGCTGTTTTTT. It translates to CSAISGDTGELFF.

This chain joins TRBV5-6 and TRBJ2-7; D is unclear. CDR3 length: 13 residues. Germline V gene sequence: CDR1 SGHDT, CDR2 YYEEEE. The CDR3 loop reads CAISLRVLYEQYV. The CDR3 nucleotides read TGTGCCATCAGCCTCCGGGTCCTCTACGAGCAGTACGTC.

The CDR3 reads CAWTGTATDTQYF. The CDR3 DNA follows: TGTGCCTGGACTGGGACTGCCACAGATACGCAGTATTTT. V gene TRBV30 combines with J gene TRBJ2-3, with D possibly TRBD2 on 6 matching bases. CDR1 is GTSNPN and CDR2 is SVGIG in the germline V gene (reference sequence). CDR3 length: 13 residues. The V gene lost 4 bases and the J gene lost 2 bases, with 10 bases spanning the gap.

V gene TRBV20-1 combines with J gene TRBJ2-7, with TRBD1 identical over 7 bases. The CDR3 has 13 residues. Trimming took 3 bases from V and 3 from J; bases not matched to a gene: 5. Germline CDR1 is DFQATT and CDR2 is SNEGSKA (reference sequence). DNA of the CDR3: TGCAGTGCTAGGACAGGGAGCATCTACGAGCAGTACTTC. It encodes CSARTGSIYEQYF.

The gene calls are TRBV20-1 and TRBJ1-1, with D perhaps matching TRBD1 (5 bases). The CDR3 has 13 residues. Germline CDR1 is DFQATT and CDR2 is SNEGSKA (reference sequence). Trimming removed 5 bases at V and 5 bases at J, with 15 bases between. For the CDR3, the DNA is TGCAGTGCTCGCTGGGGGGTGTGGACTGAAGCTTTCTTT. Translated: CSARWGVWTEAFF.

The V and J genes are TRBV7-2 and TRBJ1-3; 7 bases are shared with TRBD1. With 5 bases clipped from V and 3 bases from J, the junction kept 4 bases outside the gene matches. The CDR3 length is 14 residues. Germline V gives CDR1 SGHTA, CDR2 FQGNSA. CDR3 amino acids: CASSNTGDGNTIYF. CDR3 nucleotide sequence: TGTGCCAGCAGCAATACAGGGGATGGAAACACCATATATTTT. Looking up the rest from reference TRBV7-2 and TRBJ1-3 gives the full variable domain: GAGVSQSPSNKVTEKGKDVELRCDPISGHTALYWYRQSLGQGLEFLIYFQGNSAPDKSGLPSDRFSAERTGGSVSTLTIQRTQQEDSAVYLCASSNTGDGNTIYFGEGSWLTVV.

The CDR3 here is CASSPARTGQETQYF. DNA of the CDR3: TGTGCCAGCAGCCCCGCCCGGACAGGGCAAGAGACCCAGTACTTC. This chain links TRBV7-2 with TRBJ2-5, with 8 bases that match TRBD1. This CDR3 contains 15 residues. Germline CDR1 reads SGHTA; CDR2 reads FQGNSA. The ends lost 5 bases at V and 2 bases at J; junction bases unmatched: 7.

In its sample, this clonotype was seen a few times. The V call is TRBV6-2 or TRBV6-3, the J call TRBJ2-7; possibly TRBD1 for D (7 bases). This CDR3 has 16 amino acids. The germline gives CDR1 MNHEY, CDR2 SVGEGT. V was shortened by 4 bases and J by 0 bases, with 16 bases between the two germline ends. The CDR3 nucleotides read TGTGCCAGCAGTTTTGGAGGGGACAGAAACTCCTACGAGCAGTACTTC. Its translation is CASSFGGDRNSYEQYF.

The rearrangement uses TRBV6-1 and TRBJ2-3, with D unresolved. CDR1 MNHNS and CDR2 SASEGT come from the germline V gene. V lost 4 bases, J lost 3 bases, and 8 bases lay in between. The CDR3 spans 13 residues. In DNA, the CDR3 is TGTGCCAGCAGTGGACCTGATACAGATACGCAGTATTTT. Translated: CASSGPDTDTQYF.

This clonotype turned up a few times. The chain links TRBV5-1 to TRBJ2-5; TRBD1 matches 8 bases. The J segment lost 5 bases and the V segment lost 0 bases, leaving 9 bases of the junction unmatched. In germline, CDR1 is SGHRS, CDR2 YFSETQ. The CDR3 is 16 amino acids. The CDR3 region has the DNA TGCGCCAGCAGCTTGGAGGCAGGGGGCGCGGTGGAGACCCAGTACTTC. This translates into CASSLEAGGAVETQYF.

This clonotype was picked up a small number of times. The DNA of the CDR3 is TGTGCCTGGAGTGTAAGGTGGGGGACAGCCCCCACCGAGCAGTACTTC. Its translation: CAWSVRWGTAPTEQYF. The J gene is TRBJ2-7, the V gene TRBV30, with TRBD1 identical over 7 bases. The CDR3 spans 16 residues. Per germline, CDR1 GTSNPN and CDR2 SVGIG (reference sequence). V was pared by 0 bases and J by 6 bases, with 14 bases of the junction left unmatched. Based on the CDR3 plus reference TRBV30 and TRBJ2-7, the full variable domain is SQTIHQWPATLVQPVGSPLSLECTVEGTSNPNLYWYRQAAGRGLQLLFYSVGIGQISSEVPQNLSASRPQDRQFILSSKKLLLSDSGFYLCAWSVRWGTAPTEQYFGPGTRLTVT.

The CDR3 bases are TGCGCCAGAAACTTGGAGGGGACAGGTACGAATACGCAGTATTTT. Its translation: CARNLEGTGTNTQYF. The J gene is TRBJ2-3, the V gene TRBV5-1; TRBD1 agrees at 8 bases. The CDR3 spans 15 residues. J gave up 7 bases and V 8 bases, and 15 bases lay outside the gene matches. Germline V CDR1 and CDR2: SGHRS, YFSETQ. Supplemented by reference TRBV5-1 and TRBJ2-3, the full variable domain reads KAGVTQTPRYLIKTRGQQVTLSCSPISGHRSVSWYQQTPGQGLQFLFEYFSETQRNKGNFPGRFSGRQFSNSRSEMNVSTLELGDSALYLCARNLEGTGTNTQYFGPGTRLTVL.

This clonotype appeared a few times. The rearrangement uses TRBV20-1 and TRBJ2-7; D uncertain. The CDR3 has 12 amino acids. CDR1 and CDR2 from the germline V gene are DFQATT and SNEGSKA (reference sequence). V shed 0 bases and J shed 3 bases, with 6 bases lying between them. The CDR3 spells CSARDQGYEQYV. As DNA, the CDR3 is TGCAGTGCTAGAGACCAAGGCTACGAGCAGTACGTC.

This clonotype was seen a handful of times. The V call is TRBV28, the J call TRBJ2-1; TRBD1 might be the D (6 bases). This CDR3 is built from 16 residues. The germline V and J ends were trimmed by 5 bases and 4 bases, with 18 bases remaining between them. Per germline, CDR1 MDHEN and CDR2 SYDVKM. CDR3 nucleotides: TGTGCCAGCAGTGGAACAGGGTCCCTACTTTACAATGAGCAGTTCTTC. Amino acids: CASSGTGSLLYNEQFF. The whole variable domain, filled in from reference TRBV28 and TRBJ2-1, reads DVKVTQSSRYLVKRTGEKVFLECVQDMDHENMFWYRQDPGLGLRLIYFSYDVKMKEKGDIPEGYSVSREKKERFSLILESASTNQTSMYLCASSGTGSLLYNEQFFGPGTRLTVL.

This clonotype came up a few times. The CDR3 protein is CASSSGRAIEQYV. The CDR3 DNA is TGTGCCAGCAGTTCCGGCAGGGCAATTGAGCAGTACGTC. The chain employs TRBV6-2 or TRBV6-3 and TRBJ2-7; D possibly corresponds to TRBD1 (5 bases). The CDR3 spans 13 residues. Germline V gives CDR1 MNHEY, CDR2 SVGEGT. The V end lost 4 bases, the J end lost 7 bases, and 14 bases lay between the germline ends.

This clonotype was seen only a few times. V gene TRBV7-2 combines with J gene TRBJ2-5, with TRBD1 identical over 10 bases. The CDR3 runs 15 residues. Germline CDR1 SGHTA, CDR2 FQGNSA. Germline trimming cut 4 bases from V and 9 bases from J; bases unmatched to any gene: 11. CDR3 residues: CASSSPPDRGRAQYF. The CDR3 DNA reads as TGTGCCAGCAGCTCACCCCCAGACAGGGGGCGCGCCCAGTACTTC.

This clonotype was detected many times. The V call is TRBV5-1, the J call TRBJ2-4, with D possibly TRBD1 on 6 matching bases. The CDR3 is 12 residues long. V shed 4 bases and J shed 12 bases, with 14 bases lying between them. Germline values: CDR1 SGHRS, CDR2 YFSETQ. CDR3 DNA sequence: TGCGCCAGCAGCGCCCAGGACAGTCCTCAGTACTTC. Amino acids: CASSAQDSPQYF.